Listed below are T cell receptor beta chains from one sample, sequenced in a study of shared clonotypes between healthy human individuals. The method was immunoSEQ multiplex PCR; TCRdb's version includes in-frame clones alone and lacks a portion of them. The data hold more than 500,000 clones, with approximately 95% observed a single time. The specimen was naive CD8+ T cells sorted from blood. The receptors shown here come from a woman aged 25 to 39 in good health. The CDR3 runs from the conserved cysteine through the conserved F or W. The D gene is left open where the match is weak. The size of a clone is reported for some rows only, either as once, few or many, or as a class for expanded clones.

j_call,clone_size,d_call,v_call,cdr3_nt,cdr3_aa
TRBJ1-6,NA,NA,TRBV5-6,TGTGCCAGCAGCTATTACAGGCACGGATCACCCCTCCACTTT,CASSYYRHGSPLHF
TRBJ2-1,NA,NA,TRBV28,TGTGCCAGCAGTGCGTCGGTGTGGTCCTACAATGAGCAGTTCTTC,CASSASVWSYNEQFF
TRBJ1-1,NA,NA,TRBV7-8,TGTGCCAGCAGCTTTTCCGTAGTCGGGGGCACTGAAGCTTTCTTT,CASSFSVVGGTEAFF
TRBJ2-6,NA,NA,TRBV5-1,TGCGCCAGCCAAAATCCACTGGAAACTCAGTTTGGGGCCAACGTCCTGACTTTC,CASQNPLETQFGANVLTF
TRBJ1-2,NA,TRBD1,TRBV9,TGTGCCAGCAGCCAACCGGGACAGGGGTATGGCTACACCTTC,CASSQPGQGYGYTF
TRBJ2-7,NA,NA,TRBV27,TGTGCCAGCAGTTCCGTTCTCCTCGAGCAGTACTTC,CASSSVLLEQYF
TRBJ2-2,NA,NA,TRBV29-1,TGCAGCGTGAAGATAGATAACACCGGGGAGCTGTTTTTT,CSVKIDNTGELFF
TRBJ2-7,NA,TRBD2,TRBV7-8,TGTGCCAGCAGCTTAGATCGCGGGAGACTCCGTGCCGAGCAGTACTTC,CASSLDRGRLRAEQYF
TRBJ2-7,NA,NA,TRBV18,TGTGCCAGCTCACCACCGAGGGGCTTTGGGTCAGCCTACGAGCAGTACTTC,CASSPPRGFGSAYEQYF
TRBJ1-1,NA,NA,TRBV4-1,TGCGCCAGCAGCCAGGGGGTTTACACTGAAGCTTTCTTT,CASSQGVYTEAFF
TRBJ2-4,NA,NA,TRBV28,TGTGCCAGCAGTTTGGGCTTCGGCGGCGCCCTAGCCAAAAACATTCAGTACTTC,CASSLGFGGALAKNIQYF
TRBJ1-5,NA,NA,TRBV27,TGTGCCAGCAGTTTCCGGAATCAGCCCCAGCATTTT,CASSFRNQPQHF
TRBJ2-7,NA,NA,TRBV4-2,TGTGCCAGCAGCCAAGAAAACAGAGAGGGTGCGCAGTACTTC,CASSQENREGAQYF
TRBJ1-2,NA,NA,TRBV7-9,TGTGCCAGCAGCCCCCAGGGGAACTATGGCTACACCTTC,CASSPQGNYGYTF
TRBJ2-2,NA,TRBD1,TRBV28,TGTGCCAGCAGTTTATGGGGATACAGGGGGCCCACCGGGGAGCTGTTTTTT,CASSLWGYRGPTGELFF
TRBJ2-1,NA,NA,TRBV27,TGTGCCAGCAGTCACCGGGACGTTCGCAATGAGCAGTTCTTC,CASSHRDVRNEQFF
TRBJ1-4,NA,NA,TRBV6-1,TGTGCCAGCAGCGCAGGGACGCTAGATGAAAAACTGTTTTTT,CASSAGTLDEKLFF
TRBJ2-7,NA,TRBD1,TRBV5-1,TGCGCCAGCAGCTTAATCAACAGGGGGCAATACGAGCAGTACTTC,CASSLINRGQYEQYF
TRBJ2-5,NA,NA,TRBV6-5,TGTGCCAGCAGTTTTGGACAGAGGGGTGAGACCCAGTACTTC,CASSFGQRGETQYF
TRBJ2-2,NA,NA,TRBV11-1,TGTGCCAGCAGCCTGGCGGCCGGGGAGCTGTTTTTT,CASSLAAGELFF
TRBJ2-7,few,NA,TRBV5-6,TGTGCCAGCAGCTTGGCGGCAGACGAGCAGTACTTC,CASSLAADEQYF